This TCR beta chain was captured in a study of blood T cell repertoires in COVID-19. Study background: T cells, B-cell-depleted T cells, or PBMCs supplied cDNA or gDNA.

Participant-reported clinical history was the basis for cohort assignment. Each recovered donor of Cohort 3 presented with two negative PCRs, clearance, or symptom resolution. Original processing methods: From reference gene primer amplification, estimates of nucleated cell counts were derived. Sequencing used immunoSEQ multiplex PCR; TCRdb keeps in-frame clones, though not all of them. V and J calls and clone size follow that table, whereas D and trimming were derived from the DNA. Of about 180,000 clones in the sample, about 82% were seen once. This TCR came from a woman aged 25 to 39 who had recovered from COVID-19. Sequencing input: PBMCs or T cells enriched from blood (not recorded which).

For the CDR3, the DNA is TGTGCCACCCAGACAGAAGGCAATCAGCCCCAGCATTTT. Protein: CATQTEGNQPQHF. The rearrangement joins TRBV6-5 to TRBJ1-5; maybe TRBD1 (5 bases). The V end was cut by 10 bases, the J end by 2 bases, with 12 bases between. The CDR3 has 13 residues. Germline CDR1 is MNHEY and CDR2 is SVGAGI.